The 30 T cell receptor beta chains in this list originate from one sample, sequenced in a study of shared clonotypes between healthy human individuals. Profiling relied on immunoSEQ multiplex PCR, and the TCRdb table lists in-frame clones only, not all of them. This table has roughly 1,500,000 clones, around 98.5% appearing once. The sample was naive CD4+ T cells sorted from blood. Subset here: CD45RA+ positively selected. Every receptor here comes from a young man in good health.

This clone was observed a single time. In DNA form, the CDR3 reads TGCGCCAGCAGCCAAGTTTTCGCCGGGACTAGCGGATACTACGAGCAGTACTTC. Translation: CASSQVFAGTSGYYEQYF. V usage is TRBV4-1 and J usage is TRBJ2-7; 11 bases line up with TRBD2. The CDR3 runs to 18 residues. Germline V gives CDR1 MGHRA, CDR2 YSYEKL. The V gene end was trimmed by 1 base and the J gene end by 3 bases; junction bases not matched to a gene: 11.

The chain employs TRBV19 and TRBJ1-2; 9 bases map to TRBD1. This CDR3 is 16 amino acids long. Per germline, CDR1 LNHDA and CDR2 SQIVND (reference sequence). V gave up 5 bases and J gave up 2 bases; unmatched junction bases: 9. The CDR3 loop is CASSDRGTGRNYGYTF. CDR3 DNA: TGTGCCAGTAGTGACCGAGGGACAGGGAGGAACTATGGCTACACCTTC.

V gene TRBV2 combines with J gene TRBJ2-7; either TRBD1 or TRBD2 may supply D (5 bases each). The V end was cut by 3 bases, the J end by 6 bases, with 15 bases between. Germline V CDR1 and CDR2: SNHLY, FYNNEI. The CDR3 spans 14 residues. CDR3 nucleotides: TGTGCCAGCAGTGAGGCGGGTGGGGCCGCCGAGCAGTACTTC. Translating it yields CASSEAGGAAEQYF. Full variable domain (missing parts from reference TRBV2 and TRBJ2-7): EPEVTQTPSHQVTQMGQEVILRCVPISNHLYFYWYRQILGQKVEFLVSFYNNEISEKSEIFDDQFSVERPDGSNFTLKIRSTKLEDSAMYFCASSEAGGAAEQYFGPGTRLTVT.

This chain joins TRBV10-3 and TRBJ2-1; 11 bases fit TRBD2. This CDR3 is 13 amino acids long. V trimming: 7 bases; J trimming: 5 bases; junction bases outside the gene matches: 1. Germline loops: CDR1 ENHRY, CDR2 SYGVKD. CDR3: CAITTSGDNEQFF. CDR3 nucleotide sequence: TGTGCCATCACGACTAGCGGGGACAATGAGCAGTTCTTC.

The chain has TRBV19 and TRBJ1-2, with D tentatively TRBD1 (5 bases). The CDR3 extends over 14 amino acids. Trimming took off 5 bases at V and 7 bases at J, with 17 bases between the two ends. Germline CDR1 and CDR2: LNHDA and SQIVND (reference sequence). The CDR3 bases are TGTGCCAGTAGTGCCCCCCACCCAGGGTCTGGCTACACCTTC. Its translation is CASSAPHPGSGYTF.

The chain joins TRBV7-6 to TRBJ1-1, with TRBD1 matching over 7 bases. Unmatched junction bases numbered 7, after V lost 3 bases and J lost 0 bases. CDR3 size: 16 residues. Germline-derived CDR1 and CDR2 are SGHVS and FNYEAQ. The DNA for the CDR3 is TGTGCCAGCAGCTTGGTACAGGGGCTTTTGAACACTGAAGCTTTCTTT. Protein sequence: CASSLVQGLLNTEAFF. Using reference TRBV7-6 and TRBJ1-1 for the parts outside the CDR3, the full variable domain is GAGVSQSPRYKVTKRGQDVALRCDPISGHVSLYWYRQALGQGPEFLTYFNYEAQQDKSGLPNDRFSAERPEGSISTLTIQRTEQRDSAMYRCASSLVQGLLNTEAFFGQGTRLTVV.

The chain uses TRBV27 and TRBJ2-3; 8 bases are a match to TRBD2. V dropped 6 bases and J dropped 2; count of bases not matched to a gene: 4. CDR3 length: 14 residues. From germline, CDR1 is MNHEY and CDR2 SMNVEV (reference sequence). CDR3 sequence (DNA): TGTGCCAGCAGGACTAGCGATAACACAGATACGCAGTATTTT. It codes for CASRTSDNTDTQYF.

The V call is TRBV19, the J call TRBJ2-7; D uncertain. This CDR3 has 13 amino acids. The V gene lost 6 bases and the J gene lost 1 base, with 10 bases spanning the gap. Germline lookup yields CDR1 LNHDA and CDR2 SQIVND (reference sequence). CDR3 sequence (DNA): TGTGCCAGTAGCCAATCGGGTTCCTACGAGCAGTACTTC. Amino acid sequence: CASSQSGSYEQYF. Using reference TRBV19 and TRBJ2-7 for the parts outside the CDR3, the full variable domain is DGGITQSPKYLFRKEGQNVTLSCEQNLNHDAMYWYRQDPGQGLRLIYYSQIVNDFQKGDIAEGYSVSREKKESFPLTVTSAQKNPTAFYLCASSQSGSYEQYFGPGTRLTVT.

The chain links TRBV6-5 to TRBJ1-1; D may be TRBD1 (5 bases). Germline V lookup: CDR1 MNHEY, CDR2 SVGAGI. The CDR3 loop spans 14 amino acids. The V end lost 0 bases, the J end lost 5 bases, and 10 bases lay between the germline ends. CDR3 loop: CASSYSSGYTEAFF. CDR3 coding DNA: TGTGCCAGCAGTTACTCATCAGGGTATACTGAAGCTTTCTTT.

This sequence joins TRBV2 and TRBJ2-7; D might be TRBD1 (6 bases). CDR1 SNHLY and CDR2 FYNNEI come from the germline V gene. The CDR3 sequence is 14 residues long. V lost 4 bases to trimming and J lost 5 bases, with 15 bases between them. In DNA form, the CDR3 reads TGTGCCAGCAGTGCTAGCAGGGGCCTAGACGAGCAGTACTTC. Residues: CASSASRGLDEQYF.

V and J are TRBV11-2 and TRBJ2-3; 13 nucleotides match TRBD2. V was pared by 8 bases and J by 6 bases, with 11 bases of the junction left unmatched. The CDR3 has 16 residues. The germline CDR1 and CDR2 sequences are SGHAT and FQNNGV. The CDR3 reads CASGRTSGSPRDTQYF. The CDR3 bases are TGTGCCAGCGGAAGGACTAGCGGGAGCCCCAGGGATACGCAGTATTTT.

The rearrangement links TRBV6-1 to TRBJ2-7; 7 nucleotides match TRBD1. V lost 5 bases and J lost 7; bases outside the gene matches: 5. This CDR3 comprises 12 residues. Germline values: CDR1 MNHNS, CDR2 SASEGT. CDR3 DNA sequence: TGTGCCAGCAGTCATACAGGGGTAGAGCAGTACTTC. As protein: CASSHTGVEQYF.

The chain couples TRBV11-2 to TRBJ2-1, with D perhaps matching TRBD2 (5 bases). The germline CDR1 and CDR2 sequences are SGHAT and FQNNGV. The CDR3 runs to 13 residues. V was shortened by 5 bases and J by 13 bases, with 18 bases between the two germline ends. CDR3 region: CASSQTGVDLQFF. CDR3 bases: TGTGCCAGCAGCCAGACCGGGGTAGATCTCCAGTTCTTC. Drawing the rest from reference TRBV11-2 and TRBJ2-1, the complete variable domain is EAGVAQSPRYKIIEKRQSVAFWCNPISGHATLYWYQQILGQGPKLLIQFQNNGVVDDSQLPKDRFSAERLKGVDSTLKIQPAKLEDSAVYLCASSQTGVDLQFFGPGTRLTVL.

This sequence joins TRBV6-4 and TRBJ2-1, with D perhaps TRBD1 or TRBD2 (5 bases each). Trimming cost V 3 bases and J 0 bases, with 9 bases left between them. CDR1 is MRHNA, CDR2 SNTAGT, per germline. CDR3 length: 15 residues. The CDR3 DNA sequence: TGTGCCAGCAGTGAGAGGGGAAGCTCCTACAATGAGCAGTTCTTC. Translation gives CASSERGSSYNEQFF.

The V and J genes are TRBV28 and TRBJ2-7; D is unresolved. V lost 6 bases and J lost 6, with 18 bases in between. This CDR3 is 14 amino acids long. CDR1 and CDR2 (germline): MDHEN, SYDVKM. The CDR3 reads CASSHPVGSGEQYF. The CDR3 DNA is TGTGCCAGCAGCCACCCAGTCGGTTCCGGCGAGCAGTACTTC.

The gene calls are TRBV7-2 and TRBJ2-7, with 12 bases lining up with TRBD2. This CDR3 is built from 18 residues. Trimming at V came to 5 bases and at J to 2 bases, leaving 13 bases not matched to a gene. The germline gives CDR1 SGHTA, CDR2 FQGNSA. The CDR3 is CASSRLGTSGLLPYEQYF. DNA for the CDR3: TGTGCCAGCAGCCGCCTAGGGACTAGCGGGCTACTGCCCTACGAGCAGTACTTC. The complete variable domain, with remaining parts taken from reference TRBV7-2 and TRBJ2-7, reads GAGVSQSPSNKVTEKGKDVELRCDPISGHTALYWYRQSLGQGLEFLIYFQGNSAPDKSGLPSDRFSAERTGGSVSTLTIQRTQQEDSAVYLCASSRLGTSGLLPYEQYFGPGTRLTVT.

This chain connects TRBV10-2 to TRBJ1-1; D not certain. Germline values: CDR1 WSHSY, CDR2 SAAADI. CDR3 size: 12 residues. The germline V and J ends were trimmed by 6 bases and 1 base, with 6 bases remaining between them. Here the CDR3 DNA reads TGCGCCAGCAGGGCAGGGAACACTGAAGCTTTCTTT. It translates to CASRAGNTEAFF.

V is TRBV15 and J is TRBJ2-2, with D perhaps TRBD1 (6 bases). V was cut by 3 bases and J by 5 bases, with 13 bases left in between. Germline V gene lookup returns CDR1 LNHNV and CDR2 YYDKDF (reference sequence). CDR3 length: 15 amino acids. The CDR3 DNA reads TGTGCCACCAGCAGCTTAACAGGGTTAACCGGGGAGCTGTTTTTT. This sequence encodes CATSSLTGLTGELFF. The variable domain in full, completed from reference TRBV15 and TRBJ2-2, reads DAMVIQNPRYQVTQFGKPVTLSCSQTLNHNVMYWYQQKSSQAPKLLFHYYDKDFNNEADTPDNFQSRRPNTSFCFLDIRSPGLGDTAMYLCATSSLTGLTGELFFGEGSRLTVL.

The chain uses TRBV11-2 and TRBJ2-1; D gene ambiguous. Germline lookup yields CDR1 SGHAT and CDR2 FQNNGV. This CDR3 is 14 amino acids long. Trimming cost V 5 bases and J 6 bases, with 14 bases left between them. As DNA, the CDR3 is TGTGCCAGCAGCCTTATTGCCTTTCCCAATGAGCAGTTCTTC. The encoded protein is CASSLIAFPNEQFF.

The chain uses TRBV5-6 and TRBJ2-3; 7 nucleotides match TRBD2. CDR1 is SGHDT, CDR2 YYEEEE, per germline. The CDR3 is made up of 16 amino acids. The V segment lost 4 bases and the J segment 4 bases; nucleotides outside the gene matches: 12. CDR3 bases: TGTGCCAGCAGCCTCCCAAGGGGAGGGACCCCAGATACGCAGTATTTT. Protein: CASSLPRGGTPDTQYF.

The chain uses TRBV27 and TRBJ2-3; 8 bases map to TRBD1. After removal of 4 bases from V and 3 bases from J, the junction contained 9 bases not matched to a gene. Germline CDR1 and CDR2: MNHEY and SMNVEV (reference sequence). CDR3 size: 16 residues. The CDR3 is CASSSTGQGWTDTQYF. Written as DNA, the CDR3 is TGTGCCAGCAGTTCAACCGGACAGGGATGGACAGATACGCAGTATTTT.

This chain joins TRBV7-8 and TRBJ2-7; D perhaps matches TRBD1 (5 bases). Per the germline V gene, CDR1 is SGHVS and CDR2 is FQNEAQ. Trimming left V 1 base short and J 0 bases short, with 10 bases between. This CDR3 has 15 residues. CDR3 sequence: CASSLVRGSSYEQYF. CDR3 coding DNA: TGTGCCAGCAGCTTAGTAAGGGGAAGCTCCTACGAGCAGTACTTC.

Here the CDR3 DNA reads TGTGCCAGCAAGGACAGCTACAATGAGCAGTTCTTC. Its translation: CASKDSYNEQFF. V gene TRBV28 combines with J gene TRBJ2-1, with D possibly matching TRBD1 (6 bases). The germline V and J ends were trimmed by 7 bases and 3 bases, with 7 bases remaining between them. Germline V gene sequence: CDR1 MDHEN, CDR2 SYDVKM. CDR3 length: 12 residues.

The chain has TRBV9 and TRBJ1-2; D call uncertain. Germline values: CDR1 SGDLS, CDR2 YYNGEE. The CDR3 length is 16 residues. V was clipped by 2 bases and J by 8 bases, with 22 bases between them. The CDR3 here is CASSVDARYGVRGYTF. CDR3 DNA: TGTGCCAGCAGCGTGGACGCCAGGTACGGAGTACGGGGCTACACCTTC.

The chain recombines TRBV28 with TRBJ2-3; 7 nucleotides match TRBD2. CDR3 length: 15 amino acids. CDR1 MDHEN and CDR2 SYDVKM come from the germline V gene. V gave up 10 bases and J gave up 1 base; unmatched junction bases: 11. The CDR3 DNA reads TGTGCCACCTCGTTGGGCGGGAGTGGCACAGATACGCAGTATTTT. Its protein product is CATSLGGSGTDTQYF.

The V call is TRBV5-1, the J call TRBJ2-3; 9 bases map to TRBD2. The CDR3 has 21 residues. V was clipped by 1 base and J by 3 bases; unmatched bases: 21. Germline lookup yields CDR1 SGHRS and CDR2 YFSETQ. In DNA form, the CDR3 reads TGCGCCAGCAGCTTGTTCGGGTCCGGGGGCGCGGGAGGGCCTATGACAGATACGCAGTATTTT. Its translation is CASSLFGSGGAGGPMTDTQYF.

CDR3 DNA sequence: TGTGCCAGTAAAACAGCGATTAGCAATCAGCCCCAGCATTTT. This gives the protein CASKTAISNQPQHF. The chain joins TRBV19 to TRBJ1-5; D call uncertain. This CDR3 contains 14 residues. The ends were cut back, 7 bases at V and 0 bases at J, with 10 bases in the middle. Germline V CDR1 and CDR2: LNHDA, SQIVND (reference sequence). Complete variable domain (other parts from reference TRBV19 and TRBJ1-5): DGGITQSPKYLFRKEGQNVTLSCEQNLNHDAMYWYRQDPGQGLRLIYYSQIVNDFQKGDIAEGYSVSREKKESFPLTVTSAQKNPTAFYLCASKTAISNQPQHFGDGTRLSIL.

The chain is built from TRBV10-3 and TRBJ2-7; D might be TRBD2 (5 bases). Germline CDR1 reads ENHRY; CDR2 reads SYGVKD. Trimming removed 6 bases from V and 7 bases from J, with 16 bases in between. This CDR3 spans 13 amino acids. In nucleotides, the CDR3 is TGTGCCATCAGGAGGGAGCCCCCGGGGGAGCAGTACTTC. It specifies CAIRREPPGEQYF.

The genes are TRBV27 and TRBJ2-7; the D gene is possibly TRBD1 (6 bases). The CDR3 loop spans 16 amino acids. Germline CDR1 MNHEY, CDR2 SMNVEV (reference sequence). V dropped 5 bases and J dropped 2 bases, with 19 bases sitting between them. The CDR3 DNA reads as TGTGCCAGCAGTCGGGGTTGGGCAGGGGAACCCTACGAGCAGTACTTC. Translation: CASSRGWAGEPYEQYF.

In its sample, this clone was seen once. The chain links TRBV27 to TRBJ2-3, with 7 bases fitting TRBD2. Germline lookup yields CDR1 MNHEY and CDR2 SMNVEV (reference sequence). The length of the CDR3 is 18 residues. The V gene end was trimmed by 5 bases and the J gene end by 4 bases; junction bases not matched to a gene: 18. The CDR3 region has the DNA TGTGCCAGCAGTATTACAACGGACGGCGGGAGAGTGGCAGATACGCAGTATTTT. Its protein product is CASSITTDGGRVADTQYF.